This T cell receptor beta chain was retrieved from a study of T cell repertoires in cytomegalovirus infection. Whole-study findings and limits: HLA-C-restricted CMV clonotypes gave the most frequent clonotype in two of eight donors.

A note on this clonotype: Its specificity is not known.

CDR3 length: 16 amino acids. The germline V gene has CDR1 SGHDN and CDR2 FVKESK. Losses at the gene ends were 4 bases for V and 2 bases for J; bases not matched to a gene: 5. TCRdb passed the reads through MiXCR, listing each CDR3 protein once. This sample has more than 300,000 distinct CDR3 sequences, with just under 35% found just once. This sequence originates from a human donor in good health (CMV status not recorded). Some clones in this sample may be carry-over from other donors' samples. Source: cultured PBMCs, taken from culture after CMV antigen stimulation. The rearrangement uses TRBV14 and TRBJ2-7; 13 bases align to TRBD2. This chain's CDR3 is CASSPLGLAGTYEQYF. CDR3 DNA: TGTGCCAGCAGCCCCTTGGGACTAGCGGGAACCTACGAGCAGTACTTC.